A single TCR beta chain is shown here with its context. Its antigen is unidentified. Repertoires were generated with immunoSEQ multiplex PCR, while TCRdb's copy carries only in-frame clones and drops some. The sample includes about 48,000 clones, approximately 65% seen only once; the top ten take 4.5% to 7%. The record originates from a study of vaccination effects on CD4 cells after COVID-19. Having been cultured for approximately ten days, the cells underwent CD4+ T cell isolation. Germline V gene lookup returns CDR1 ENHRY and CDR2 SYGVKD. V lost 4 bases and J 1 base, leaving 14 bases between the germline ends. CDR3 length: 16 amino acids.

This sequence was found in a human donor who received a COVID-19 vaccine. The chain links TRBV10-3 to TRBJ2-1; D is ambiguous. The starting material was CD4+ T cells from PBMCs cultured without peptide, obtained before COVID-19 vaccination. The CDR3 loop reads CAISGVSSPSYNEQFF. The DNA of the CDR3 is TGTGCCATCAGTGGAGTGAGCTCTCCTTCCTACAATGAGCAGTTCTTC.